A single sample is the source of the 16 T cell receptor beta chains below, sequenced in a study of OX40 agonist ivuxolimab in advanced cancers. TCRdb's copy holds only in-frame clones and misses some; the assay was immunoSEQ multiplex PCR. This sample has around 150,000 clones; just over 90% occur once, and the top ten carry approximately 0.93%. This material consisted of CD4+ or CD8+ T cells sorted from blood, taken in a trial of the OX40 agonist ivuxolimab. The receptors originated from an adult with an advanced solid tumor such as melanoma, head and neck, liver or kidney cancer.

This chain connects TRBV4-2 to TRBJ1-1; 9 bases match TRBD1. Germline V CDR1 and CDR2: LGHNA, YNFKEQ. The CDR3 has 15 amino acids. V was pared by 0 bases and J by 7 bases, with 6 bases of the junction left unmatched. CDR3 loop: CASSQDGDRDDEAFF. The CDR3 DNA reads as TGTGCCAGCAGCCAAGATGGGGACAGGGATGATGAAGCTTTCTTT.

The rearrangement links TRBV4-3 to TRBJ2-5; 9 bases align to TRBD1. After removal of 4 bases from V and 4 bases from J, the junction contained 7 bases not matched to a gene. CDR3 size: 15 residues. The germline V gene has CDR1 LGHNA and CDR2 YSLEER. The CDR3 sequence is CASSPHRDRAETQYF. In DNA, the CDR3 is TGCGCCAGCAGCCCTCACCGGGACAGGGCAGAGACCCAGTACTTC.

The chain is built from TRBV5-4 and TRBJ1-2; no firm D call. The ends were cut back, 0 bases at V and 4 bases at J, with 7 bases in the middle. Germline values: CDR1 SGHNT, CDR2 YYREEE (reference sequence). The CDR3 length is 13 residues. The chain's CDR3 is CASSLGAAYGYTF. The CDR3 DNA reads TGTGCCAGCAGCTTGGGGGCAGCCTATGGCTACACCTTC.

The chain couples TRBV7-2 to TRBJ2-5; D unclear. From germline, CDR1 is SGHTA and CDR2 FQGNSA. This CDR3 spans 11 amino acids. V was shortened by 5 bases and J by 2 bases, with 3 bases between the two germline ends. DNA of the CDR3: TGTGCCAGCAGCCAACAAGAGACCCAGTACTTC. This encodes CASSQQETQYF.

This rearrangement joins TRBV28 to TRBJ1-5; 8 nucleotides match TRBD1. Germline CDR1 reads MDHEN; CDR2 reads SYDVKM. V shed 8 bases and J 10 bases; nucleotides not matched to a gene: 7. The CDR3 covers 12 residues. This CDR3 reads CASGQGLLPQHF. The DNA of the CDR3 is TGTGCCAGCGGACAGGGCCTCCTTCCCCAGCATTTT.

This CDR3 reads CASSGLAGTYEQYF. CDR3 nucleotides: TGTGCCAGCAGTGGACTAGCGGGGACCTACGAGCAGTACTTC. The genes are TRBV2 and TRBJ2-7; 11 bases are shared with TRBD2. The CDR3 is made up of 14 amino acids. The junction had 1 base not matched to a gene; V was cut back by 4 bases and J by 2 bases. Germline-derived CDR1 and CDR2 are SNHLY and FYNNEI. The variable domain in full, with the rest retrieved from reference TRBV2 and TRBJ2-7, is EPEVTQTPSHQVTQMGQEVILRCVPISNHLYFYWYRQILGQKVEFLVSFYNNEISEKSEIFDDQFSVERPDGSNFTLKIRSTKLEDSAMYFCASSGLAGTYEQYFGPGTRLTVT.

The genes are TRBV11-2 and TRBJ2-5; D perhaps matches TRBD2 (5 bases). Deletions cut 5 bases from V and 2 bases from J, with 9 bases between. CDR1 and CDR2 (germline): SGHAT, FQNNGV. The CDR3 length is 13 residues. CDR3 sequence: CASSRGYQETQYF. The CDR3 DNA reads TGTGCCAGCAGCCGGGGATATCAAGAGACCCAGTACTTC.

For this clone: Different DNA sequences within this sample yield the same CDR3. The chain is built from TRBV5-1 and TRBJ1-4; no definite D call. The V end was cut by 0 bases, the J end by 0 bases, with 6 bases between. Germline CDR1 reads SGHRS; CDR2 reads YFSETQ. The CDR3 is 15 residues long. Here the CDR3 reads CASSLAGATNEKLFF. CDR3 in DNA: TGCGCCAGCAGCTTGGCCGGAGCAACTAATGAAAAACTGTTTTTT.

V gene TRBV18 combines with J gene TRBJ1-1; 9 bases align to TRBD1. The V gene's germline CDR1 is KGHSH and CDR2 LQKENI. V lost 6 bases, J lost 10 bases, and 9 bases stayed unmatched. The CDR3 consists of 13 residues. The CDR3 sequence: CASSPTSGQGAFF. The DNA of the CDR3 is TGTGCCAGCTCTCCAACCTCGGGACAGGGAGCTTTCTTT.

The V and J genes are TRBV19 and TRBJ2-7; 7 nucleotides match TRBD1. This CDR3 has 13 residues. Unmatched junction bases numbered 10, after V lost 8 bases and J lost 6 bases. Per the germline V gene, CDR1 is LNHDA and CDR2 is SQIVND (reference sequence). The DNA for the CDR3 is TGTGCCAGTGCCGGGACAGTGGTCCGCGAGCAGTACTTC. Residues: CASAGTVVREQYF.

The chain is built from TRBV7-9 and TRBJ1-6, with D possibly TRBD1 on 6 matching bases. CDR1 and CDR2 (germline): SEHNR, FQNEAQ (reference sequence). This CDR3 has 15 amino acids. The ends were cut back, 5 bases at V and 7 bases at J, with 15 bases in the middle. CDR3 protein: CASSLDRTFNSPLHF. The CDR3 region has the DNA TGTGCCAGCAGCCTCGACAGGACCTTCAATTCACCCCTCCACTTT.

The DNA of the CDR3 is TGTGCCAGCAGCGTAGATCCCCATTTAGCGGGGGGGCCGGGAGATACGCAGTATTTT. Translation gives CASSVDPHLAGGPGDTQYF. The V and J genes are TRBV9 and TRBJ2-3; TRBD2 agrees at 11 bases. The V and J ends lost 0 bases and 5 bases, in that order; junction bases with no gene match: 14. The CDR3 loop spans 19 amino acids. Looked up from germline, CDR1 is SGDLS and CDR2 is YYNGEE.

The chain is built from TRBV5-8 and TRBJ2-1; D might be TRBD2 (6 bases). The germline V gene has CDR1 SGHTS and CDR2 YDEGEE. Between the trimmed V and J ends, which lost 4 bases and 11 bases, there was a span of 22 bases. This CDR3 has 15 amino acids. CDR3 loop: CASSGGLSLAQKQFF. CDR3 DNA sequence: TGTGCCAGCAGCGGGGGACTCTCGTTGGCCCAAAAGCAGTTCTTC.

Turning to this clone: Compared with germline, one end of the junction differs, possibly owing to a read error. The rearrangement uses TRBV7-3 and TRBJ2-3; D not resolved. Germline V gene sequence: CDR1 SGHTA, CDR2 FQGTGA. CDR3 length equals 13 residues. The CDR3 protein is CANSLWGEDTQYF. The CDR3 DNA reads as TGTGCCAACAGCTTATGGGGTGAGGATACGCAGTATTTT.

This rearrangement joins TRBV6-6 to TRBJ2-7; tentatively, D is TRBD1 (5 bases). The germline V gene has CDR1 MNHNY and CDR2 SVGAGI (reference sequence). CDR3 length: 15 residues. Trimming removed 6 bases from V and 2 bases from J, with 17 bases in between. CDR3 sequence reads: CASSHGQGTTYEQYF. CDR3 bases: TGTGCCAGCAGCCACGGTCAGGGAACCACCTACGAGCAGTACTTC.

The chain is built from TRBV5-6 and TRBJ2-3, with 8 bases fitting TRBD1. The V gene end was trimmed by 3 bases and the J gene end by 5 bases; junction bases not matched to a gene: 5. CDR1 is SGHDT and CDR2 is YYEEEE in the germline V gene. The CDR3 spans 14 residues. CDR3 nucleotides: TGTGCCAGCAGCTCCGGGACAGGCGGAGATACGCAGTATTTT. Protein product: CASSSGTGGDTQYF.